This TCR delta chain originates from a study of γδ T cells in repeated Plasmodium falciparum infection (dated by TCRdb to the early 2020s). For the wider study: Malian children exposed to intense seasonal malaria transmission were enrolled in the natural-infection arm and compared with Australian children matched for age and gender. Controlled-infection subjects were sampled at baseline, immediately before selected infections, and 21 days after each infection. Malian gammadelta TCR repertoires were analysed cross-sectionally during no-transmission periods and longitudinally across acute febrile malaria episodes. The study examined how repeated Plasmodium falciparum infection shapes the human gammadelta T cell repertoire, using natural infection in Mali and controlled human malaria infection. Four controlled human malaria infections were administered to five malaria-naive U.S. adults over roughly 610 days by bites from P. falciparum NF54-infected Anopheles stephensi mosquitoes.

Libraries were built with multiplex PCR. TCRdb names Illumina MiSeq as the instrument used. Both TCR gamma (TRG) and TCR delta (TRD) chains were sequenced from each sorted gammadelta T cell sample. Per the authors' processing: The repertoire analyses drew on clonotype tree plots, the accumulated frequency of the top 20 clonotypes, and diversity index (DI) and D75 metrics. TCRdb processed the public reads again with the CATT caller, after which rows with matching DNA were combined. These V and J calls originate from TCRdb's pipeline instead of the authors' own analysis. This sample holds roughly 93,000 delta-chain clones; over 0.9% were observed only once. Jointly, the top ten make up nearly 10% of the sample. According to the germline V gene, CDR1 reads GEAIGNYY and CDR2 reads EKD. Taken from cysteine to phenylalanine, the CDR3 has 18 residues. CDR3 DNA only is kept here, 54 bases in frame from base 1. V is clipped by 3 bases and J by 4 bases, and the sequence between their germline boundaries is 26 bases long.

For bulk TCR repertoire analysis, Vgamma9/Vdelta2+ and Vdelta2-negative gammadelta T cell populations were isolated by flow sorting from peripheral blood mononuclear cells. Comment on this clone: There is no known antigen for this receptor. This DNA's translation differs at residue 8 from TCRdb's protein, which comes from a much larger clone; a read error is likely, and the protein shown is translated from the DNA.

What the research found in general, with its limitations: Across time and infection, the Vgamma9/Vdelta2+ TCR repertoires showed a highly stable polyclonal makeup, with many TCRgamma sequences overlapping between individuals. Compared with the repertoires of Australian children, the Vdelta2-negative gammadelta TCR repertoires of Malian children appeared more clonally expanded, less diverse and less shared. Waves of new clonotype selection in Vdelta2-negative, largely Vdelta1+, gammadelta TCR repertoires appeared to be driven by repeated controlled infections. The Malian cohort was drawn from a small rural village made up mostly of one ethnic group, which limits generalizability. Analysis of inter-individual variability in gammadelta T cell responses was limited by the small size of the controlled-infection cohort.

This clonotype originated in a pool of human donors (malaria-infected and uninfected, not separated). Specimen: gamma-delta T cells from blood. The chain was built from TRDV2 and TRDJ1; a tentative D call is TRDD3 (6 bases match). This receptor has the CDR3 CACDQMACPGDGSDKLIF. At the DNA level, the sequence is TGTGCCTGTGACCAAATGGCCTGCCCGGGGGACGGGAGCGATAAACTCATCTTT.